This TCR beta chain is from a study of technical replicates of blood from several donors. The table came from immunoSEQ multiplex PCR; TCRdb's copy has only in-frame clones and leaves some out. Here the sample spans 84,000 or so clones, about 94% being singletons. Germline V lookup: CDR1 SGHTA, CDR2 FQGNSA. The CDR3 is 16 amino acids. With 0 bases clipped from V and 8 bases from J, the junction kept 9 bases outside the gene matches. The sequenced material came from T cells isolated from PBMCs. The chain couples TRBV7-2 to TRBJ2-1; 8 bases align to TRBD1. The TCR originated in a human donor in good health. CDR3 residues: CASSLASGGGGDEQFF. CDR3 bases: TGTGCCAGCAGCTTAGCGTCAGGGGGCGGAGGCGATGAGCAGTTCTTC.